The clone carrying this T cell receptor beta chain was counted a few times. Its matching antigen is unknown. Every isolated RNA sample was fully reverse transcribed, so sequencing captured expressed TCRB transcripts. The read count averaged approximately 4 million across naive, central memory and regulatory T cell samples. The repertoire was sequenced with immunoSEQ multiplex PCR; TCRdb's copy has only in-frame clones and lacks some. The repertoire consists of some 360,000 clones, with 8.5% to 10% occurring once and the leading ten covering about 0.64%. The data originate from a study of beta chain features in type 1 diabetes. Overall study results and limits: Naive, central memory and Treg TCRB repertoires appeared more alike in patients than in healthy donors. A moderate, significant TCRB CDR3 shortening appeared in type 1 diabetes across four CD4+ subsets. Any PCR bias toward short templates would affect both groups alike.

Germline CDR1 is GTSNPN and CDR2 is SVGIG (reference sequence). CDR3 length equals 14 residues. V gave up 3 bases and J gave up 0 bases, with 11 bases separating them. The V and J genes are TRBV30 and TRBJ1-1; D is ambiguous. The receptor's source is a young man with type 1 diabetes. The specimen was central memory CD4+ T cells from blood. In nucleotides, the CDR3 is TGTGCCTGGAGGCCGGACGGCCTGAACACTGAAGCTTTCTTT. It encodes CAWRPDGLNTEAFF.